The clone carrying this T cell receptor (beta chain) has just a few counts. The TCRbeta library incorporated unique molecular identifiers. MiXCR was run by TCRdb on the PCR reads, yielding one entry per CDR3 protein. The table includes about half a million distinct CDR3 sequences, around 13% detected once. These data come from a study of T-cell reconstitution after alpha-beta-depleted transplantation in children. This CDR3 is 13 amino acids long. Germline values: CDR1 SGHAT, CDR2 FQDESV (reference sequence). Deletions cut 2 bases from V and 3 bases from J, with 7 bases between. The chain employs TRBV11-1 and TRBJ1-1; D is undetermined. This TCR derives from a human donor who donated a stem cell graft to a child with combined immunodeficiency. The sample in question was PBMCs from the stem cell graft donor, obtained from the stem cell graft. This CDR3 reads CASSLYVDTEAFF. As DNA, the CDR3 is TGTGCCAGCAGCTTATACGTAGACACTGAAGCTTTCTTT.